The 14 T cell receptor beta chains reported below all come from one sample, sequenced in a study of cytomegalovirus exposure and HLA in healthy donors (dated by TCRdb to 2017 to 2019). Libraries were prepared through the immunoSEQ multiplex PCR assay. A mixture of 60 forward primers for TCR Vbeta segments and 13 reverse primers for TCR Jbeta segments was used in the multiplex PCR. TCRdb re-hosts the immuneACCESS table, in-frame sequences only. Its copies lack some clones; in the studies checked, an unresolved V gene accounts for under half of them, and the cause for the rest is not known. The sample table records fewer than 200,000 clones; around 76% of these occur just once. The ten largest clones add up to over 1.2% of the sample. Source material: PBMCs. All receptors derive from a girl aged 10 to 17 in good health and CMV-seropositive.

The chain uses TRBV27 and TRBJ1-1, with D possibly matching TRBD1 (5 bases). This CDR3 spans 16 amino acids. V gave up 3 bases and J gave up 4 bases, with 18 bases separating them. Germline CDR1 and CDR2: MNHEY and SMNVEV (reference sequence). The CDR3 bases are TGTGCCAGCAGTTTGGGCCTCCCCGGGGGGGGCACTGAAGCTTTCTTT. It is translated as CASSLGLPGGGTEAFF.

The chain has TRBV7-9 and TRBJ1-2; D is unclear. Germline values: CDR1 SEHNR, CDR2 FQNEAQ (reference sequence). V lost 5 bases, J lost 7 bases, and 11 bases lay in between. This CDR3 contains 12 residues. CDR3 nucleotide sequence: TGTGCCAGCAGCCAAAGCCGCCCTGGCTACACCTTC. Encoded protein: CASSQSRPGYTF.

The J gene is TRBJ1-2, the V gene TRBV5-1; D unclear. The length of the CDR3 is 13 residues. V was trimmed by 4 bases and J by 5 bases, leaving 12 bases between them. CDR1 SGHRS and CDR2 YFSETQ come from the germline V gene. Here the CDR3 DNA reads TGCGCCAGCAGCGATCGACGGAGATATGGCTACACCTTC. Protein product: CASSDRRRYGYTF.

The chain links TRBV4-1 to TRBJ2-2; 9 bases map to TRBD1. This CDR3 contains 14 residues. V was clipped by 8 bases and J by 6 bases; unmatched bases: 7. Germline values: CDR1 MGHRA, CDR2 YSYEKL. CDR3 DNA sequence: TGCGCCAGCGGTGGGACAGGGAAGGCCGGGGAGCTGTTTTTT. Encoded protein: CASGGTGKAGELFF.

This clone appeared a single time. The chain links TRBV19 to TRBJ1-1; a possible D gene is TRBD1 (5 bases). V lost 1 base and J lost 0, with 9 bases in between. The CDR3 extends over 15 amino acids. CDR1 is LNHDA, CDR2 SQIVND, per germline (reference sequence). CDR3 DNA sequence: TGTGCCAGTAGTATAGCGGCAGGGTTGAACACTGAAGCTTTCTTT. Translation gives CASSIAAGLNTEAFF.

J is TRBJ1-5 and V is TRBV19; 8 nucleotides agree with TRBD1. The length of the CDR3 is 13 residues. Germline CDR1 is LNHDA and CDR2 is SQIVND (reference sequence). The ends lost 2 bases at V and 10 bases at J; junction bases unmatched: 4. The CDR3 DNA sequence: TGTGCCAGTAGTATAAGAGGACAGGGCCCCCAGCATTTT. Amino acids: CASSIRGQGPQHF.

The genes are TRBV11-2 and TRBJ2-7, with 12 bases lining up with TRBD2. V lost 3 bases to trimming and J lost 3 bases; unmatched junction nucleotides: 9. Germline V gene sequence: CDR1 SGHAT, CDR2 FQNNGV. The CDR3 spans 17 residues. The CDR3 DNA is TGTGCCAGCAGCTTCGGTTACTCGACTAGCGGGAGCTACGAGCAGTACTTC. Translating it yields CASSFGYSTSGSYEQYF.

This clone was found once. This rearrangement joins TRBV18 to TRBJ2-6; D might be TRBD1 (5 bases). Trimming took off 3 bases at V and 0 bases at J, with 9 bases between the two ends. The CDR3 is made up of 16 amino acids. The germline V gene encodes CDR1 KGHSH and CDR2 LQKENI. The CDR3 nucleotides are TGTGCCAGCTCACCCCAGGGTATCTCTGGGGCCAACGTCCTGACTTTC. Translation: CASSPQGISGANVLTF.

The V and J genes are TRBV21-1 and TRBJ1-1. TRBV21-1 is a pseudogene locus. The CDR3 runs 15 residues. CDR3 nucleotides: TGTGCCAGCAGCAAAGCGCTGGCGGGCACCGCTGAAGCTTTCTTT. Translating it yields CASSKALAGTAEAFF.

The chain recombines TRBV29-1 with TRBJ2-3; 9 positions agree with TRBD1. This CDR3 comprises 16 residues. The ends lost 6 bases at V and 7 bases at J; junction bases unmatched: 17. The germline gives CDR1 SQVTM, CDR2 ANQGSEA. CDR3: CSVGEQGATITYTQYF. In DNA, the CDR3 is TGCAGCGTGGGGGAACAGGGGGCGACTATAACATATACGCAGTATTTT.

This chain connects TRBV7-9 to TRBJ2-7, with D possibly matching TRBD1 (5 bases). CDR1 and CDR2 from the germline V gene are SEHNR and FQNEAQ (reference sequence). The CDR3 totals 13 residues. Trimming cost V 8 bases and J 3 bases, with 14 bases left between them. CDR3 DNA: TGTGCCAGCGTTAATGGGGCTGACTACGAGCAGTACTTC. Its protein product is CASVNGADYEQYF.

The rearrangement links TRBV18 to TRBJ1-2; unclear D gene. V shed 8 bases and J shed 4 bases, with 14 bases lying between them. This CDR3 spans 13 amino acids. Germline values: CDR1 KGHSH, CDR2 LQKENI. This CDR3 reads CASLLGVRYGYTF. DNA for the CDR3: TGTGCCAGCCTACTCGGGGTACGCTATGGCTACACCTTC.

This chain links TRBV30 with TRBJ1-1, with 7 positions matching TRBD1. Trimming at V came to 3 bases and at J to 6 bases, leaving 1 base not matched to a gene. Germline CDR1 reads GTSNPN; CDR2 reads SVGIG (reference sequence). The CDR3 has 11 residues. The CDR3 DNA sequence: TGTGCCTGGAGGAGGGGGCCTGAAGCTTTCTTT. It specifies CAWRRGPEAFF. Based on the CDR3 plus reference TRBV30 and TRBJ1-1, the full variable domain is SQTIHQWPATLVQPVGSPLSLECTVEGTSNPNLYWYRQAAGRGLQLLFYSVGIGQISSEVPQNLSASRPQDRQFILSSKKLLLSDSGFYLCAWRRGPEAFFGQGTRLTVV.

The chain has TRBV28 and TRBJ1-1, with TRBD1 matching over 7 bases. There are 14 residues in the CDR3. V lost 3 bases and J lost 3; bases outside the gene matches: 4. CDR1 is MDHEN and CDR2 is SYDVKM in the germline V gene. CDR3 amino acids: CASSLTGPYTEAFF. CDR3 DNA: TGTGCCAGCAGTTTGACAGGGCCCTACACTGAAGCTTTCTTT.